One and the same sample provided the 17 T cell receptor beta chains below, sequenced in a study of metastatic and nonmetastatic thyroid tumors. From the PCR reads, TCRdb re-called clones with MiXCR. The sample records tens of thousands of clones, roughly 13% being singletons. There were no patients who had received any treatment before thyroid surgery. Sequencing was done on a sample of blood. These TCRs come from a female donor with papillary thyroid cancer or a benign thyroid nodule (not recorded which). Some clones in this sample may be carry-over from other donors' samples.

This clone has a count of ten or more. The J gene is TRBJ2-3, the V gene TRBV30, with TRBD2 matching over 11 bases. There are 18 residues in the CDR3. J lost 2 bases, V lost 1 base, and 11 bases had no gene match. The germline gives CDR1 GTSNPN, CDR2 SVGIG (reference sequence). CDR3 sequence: CAWSAGLAGMAHTDTQYF. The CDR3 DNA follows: TGTGCCTGGAGTGCAGGACTAGCGGGTATGGCCCACACAGATACGCAGTATTTT.

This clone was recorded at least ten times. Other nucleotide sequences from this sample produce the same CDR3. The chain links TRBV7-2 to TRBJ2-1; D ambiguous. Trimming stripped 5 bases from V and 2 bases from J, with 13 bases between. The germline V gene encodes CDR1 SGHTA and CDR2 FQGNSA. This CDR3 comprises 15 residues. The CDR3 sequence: CASSPSDGAYNEQFF. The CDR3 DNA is TGTGCCAGCAGCCCCTCCGACGGAGCCTACAATGAGCAGTTCTTC.

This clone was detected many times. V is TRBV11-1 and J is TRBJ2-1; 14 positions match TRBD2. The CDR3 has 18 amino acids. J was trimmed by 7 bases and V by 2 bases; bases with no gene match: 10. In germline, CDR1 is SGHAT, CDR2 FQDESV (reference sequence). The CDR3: CASSLPPRTSGRRNEQFF. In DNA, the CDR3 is TGTGCCAGCAGCTTACCCCCTCGGACTAGCGGGAGGAGAAATGAGCAGTTCTTC.

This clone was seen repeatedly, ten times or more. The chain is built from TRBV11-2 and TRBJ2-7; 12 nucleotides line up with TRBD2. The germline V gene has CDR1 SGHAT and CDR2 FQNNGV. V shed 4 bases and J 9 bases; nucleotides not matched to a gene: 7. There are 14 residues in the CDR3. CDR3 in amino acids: CASSSRLAGVRQYF. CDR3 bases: TGTGCCAGCAGCTCGAGACTAGCGGGAGTGCGGCAGTACTTC.

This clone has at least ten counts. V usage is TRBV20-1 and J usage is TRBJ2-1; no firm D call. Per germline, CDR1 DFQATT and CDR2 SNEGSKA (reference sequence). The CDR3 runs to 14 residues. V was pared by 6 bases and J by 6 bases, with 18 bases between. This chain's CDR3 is CSAEYHLKPNEQFF. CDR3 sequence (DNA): TGCAGTGCAGAATACCACCTCAAACCCAATGAGCAGTTCTTC.

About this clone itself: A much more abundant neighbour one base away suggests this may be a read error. The CDR3 here is CAISPTGGAETFF. CDR3 DNA: TGTGCCATCAGTCCCACCGGGGGGGCTGAAACTTTCTTT. This sequence joins TRBV10-3 and TRBJ1-1; maybe TRBD1 (6 bases). The germline gives CDR1 ENHRY, CDR2 SYGVKD. This CDR3 comprises 13 residues.

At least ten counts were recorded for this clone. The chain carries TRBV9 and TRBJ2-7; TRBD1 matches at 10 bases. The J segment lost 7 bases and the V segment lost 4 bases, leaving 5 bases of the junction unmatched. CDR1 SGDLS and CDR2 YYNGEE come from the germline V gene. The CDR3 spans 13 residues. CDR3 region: CASSPGQGREQYF. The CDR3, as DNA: TGTGCCAGCAGCCCGGGACAGGGGAGAGAGCAGTACTTC.

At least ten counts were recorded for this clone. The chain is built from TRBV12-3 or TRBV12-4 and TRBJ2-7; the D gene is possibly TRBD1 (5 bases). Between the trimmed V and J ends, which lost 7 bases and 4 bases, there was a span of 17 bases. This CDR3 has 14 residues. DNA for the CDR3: TGTGCCAGCAACCTAGGGCCCCAGGGTTACGAGCAGTACTTC. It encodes CASNLGPQGYEQYF.

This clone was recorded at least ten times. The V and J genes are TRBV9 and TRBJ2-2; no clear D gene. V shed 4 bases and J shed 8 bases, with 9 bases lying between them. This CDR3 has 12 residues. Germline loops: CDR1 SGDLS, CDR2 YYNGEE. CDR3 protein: CASSTAQGELFF. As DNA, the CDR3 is TGTGCCAGCAGCACTGCTCAGGGGGAGCTGTTTTTT.

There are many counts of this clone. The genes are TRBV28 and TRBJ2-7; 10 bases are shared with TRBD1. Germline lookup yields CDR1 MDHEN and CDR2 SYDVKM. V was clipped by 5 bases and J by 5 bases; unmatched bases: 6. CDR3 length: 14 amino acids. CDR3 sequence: CASSLTGTGDEQYF. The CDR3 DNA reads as TGTGCCAGCAGTCTCACCGGGACAGGGGACGAGCAGTACTTC. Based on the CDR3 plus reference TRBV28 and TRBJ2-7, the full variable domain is DVKVTQSSRYLVKRTGEKVFLECVQDMDHENMFWYRQDPGLGLRLIYFSYDVKMKEKGDIPEGYSVSREKKERFSLILESASTNQTSMYLCASSLTGTGDEQYFGPGTRLTVT.

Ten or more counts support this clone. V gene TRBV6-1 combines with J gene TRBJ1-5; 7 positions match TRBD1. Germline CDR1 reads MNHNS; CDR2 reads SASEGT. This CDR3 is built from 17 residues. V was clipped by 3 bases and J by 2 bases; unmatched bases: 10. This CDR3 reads CASSDLGRGVGNQPQHF. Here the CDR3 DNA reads TGTGCCAGCAGTGATCTAGGCAGGGGGGTCGGCAATCAGCCCCAGCATTTT.

The CDR3 loop is CASSSWQGGLAGASPAGEQYF. The CDR3, as DNA: TGCGCCAGCAGCTCATGGCAGGGTGGACTAGCGGGAGCCAGTCCAGCTGGGGAGCAGTACTTC. The chain joins TRBV5-1 to TRBJ2-7; 13 nucleotides align to TRBD2. Trimming at V came to 3 bases and at J to 7 bases, leaving 25 bases not matched to a gene. Germline V gene data show CDR1 as SGHRS and CDR2 as YFSETQ. The CDR3 runs 21 residues.

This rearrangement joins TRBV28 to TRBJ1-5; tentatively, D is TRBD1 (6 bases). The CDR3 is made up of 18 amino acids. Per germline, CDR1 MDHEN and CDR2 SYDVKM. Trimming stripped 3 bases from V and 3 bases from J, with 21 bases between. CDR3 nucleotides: TGTGCCAGCAGTTTTCGAACAGGGACTCTTTATATCAATCAGCCCCAGCATTTT. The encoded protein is CASSFRTGTLYINQPQHF.

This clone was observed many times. The CDR3 DNA reads TGCGCCAGCAGCCTCGGGGAGGGGGCGGTTGGTGGCTACACCTTC. Protein sequence: CASSLGEGAVGGYTF. This chain links TRBV4-1 with TRBJ1-2, with 7 bases fitting TRBD1. V was clipped by 4 bases and J by 7 bases; unmatched bases: 12. CDR1 and CDR2 (germline): MGHRA, YSYEKL. This CDR3 has 15 residues.

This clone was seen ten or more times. The CDR3 bases are TGTGCCAGCAGCCCTAGCGAGTCTAGCACAGATACGCAGTATTTT. Protein sequence: CASSPSESSTDTQYF. This chain joins TRBV4-2 and TRBJ2-3; possible D gene TRBD2, 6 bases. V was trimmed by 4 bases and J by 0 bases, leaving 11 bases between them. The germline V gene encodes CDR1 LGHNA and CDR2 YNFKEQ. This CDR3 region has 15 residues.

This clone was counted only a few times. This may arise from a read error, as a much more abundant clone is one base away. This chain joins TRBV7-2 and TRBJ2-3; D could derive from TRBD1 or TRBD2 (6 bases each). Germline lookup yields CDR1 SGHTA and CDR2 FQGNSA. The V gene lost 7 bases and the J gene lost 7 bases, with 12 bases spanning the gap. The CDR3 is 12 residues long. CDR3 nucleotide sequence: TGTGCCAGCACCACGGGGGCATATACGCAGTATTTT. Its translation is CASTTGAYTQYF.

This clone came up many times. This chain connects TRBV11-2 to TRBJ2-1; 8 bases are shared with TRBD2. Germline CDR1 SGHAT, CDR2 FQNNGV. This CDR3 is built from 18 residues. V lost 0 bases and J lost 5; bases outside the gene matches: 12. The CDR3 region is CASSLDGGASGKDNEQFF. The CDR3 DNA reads TGTGCCAGCAGCTTAGACGGGGGGGCTAGCGGAAAGGACAATGAGCAGTTCTTC.